The present T cell receptor beta chain was sequenced within a study of control samples from healthy donors and cancer patients. TCRdb's table, derived via immunoSEQ multiplex PCR, lists solely in-frame clones and lacks some. The profile shows about 100,000 clones, about 90% of them singletons. J gave up 4 bases and V 5 bases, and 10 bases lay outside the gene matches. Germline V gene data show CDR1 as SGHAT and CDR2 as FQNNGV. CDR3 length: 16 residues. The sequencing sample was made of blood. This chain connects TRBV11-2 to TRBJ1-4; 7 bases line up with TRBD1. The source of this sequence is a woman in her 50s in good health. The CDR3 region has the DNA TGTGCCAGCAGCCCCAGGGGGGGTAGGGGTAATGAAAAACTGTTTTTT. This sequence encodes CASSPRGGRGNEKLFF.